This T cell receptor (beta chain) emerged from a study of patients and donors after allogeneic stem cell transplantation. Germline CDR1 is DFQATT and CDR2 is SNEGSKA (reference sequence). The V and J ends lost 3 bases and 0 bases, in that order; junction bases with no gene match: 3. This CDR3 contains 15 residues. This clonotype was seen a handful of times. Each CDR3 protein gets one entry after TCRdb re-called the RT-PCR reads with MiXCR. The table lists approximately 200,000 distinct CDR3 sequences, around 41% of them singletons. Sequencing was carried out using blood, either unsorted or a sorted T cell fraction (not recorded which). The chain is built from TRBV20-1 and TRBJ2-1, with 9 bases that match TRBD2. The receptor comes from a human donor who was either an allogeneic HSCT recipient or a stem cell or donor lymphocyte infusion donor (not recorded which). It is not recorded whose cells these are; they may come from a transplant donor. The CDR3 sequence: CSASRLADSYNEQFF. The CDR3, as DNA: TGCAGTGCTAGTCGACTAGCGGACTCCTACAATGAGCAGTTCTTC.